A selection of T cell receptor beta chains follows, all from one sample in a study of graft-versus-host responses after intestinal transplantation. Their specific antigens are unknown. The repertoire was sequenced with immunoSEQ multiplex PCR; TCRdb's copy has only in-frame clones and lacks some. The sample carries some 110,000 clones, approximately 93% recorded once. Sample: unstimulated CD8+ T cells sorted from spleen or lymph node cells, taken before transplant. The receptors stem from a human donor who was the organ donor for an intestinal transplant. Each CDR3 is given with its conserved first and last residue. The D gene is left open where the match is weak. Only part of the rows carry a size: once, few, many, or a class if the clone is expanded.

>TRBV4-2|.|.|TRBJ1-2
CASSQVIDSAYGYTF
TGTGCCAGCAGCCAAGTTATCGACAGCGCCTATGGCTACACCTTC
>TRBV4-1|.|TRBD1|TRBJ2-3
CASSQVGYFGTGAADTQYF
TGCGCCAGCAGCCAAGTCGGATATTTCGGGACAGGGGCCGCAGATACGCAGTATTTT
>TRBV28|.|TRBD1|TRBJ2-7
CASSWTGETYEQYF
TGTGCCAGCAGCTGGACAGGGGAAACCTACGAGCAGTACTTC
>TRBV9|.|.|TRBJ2-1
CASSVGGGTEQFF
TGTGCCAGCAGCGTAGGGGGCGGGACCGAGCAGTTCTTC
>TRBV29-1|.|.|TRBJ1-4
CSVADPGSSGEKEKLFF
TGCAGCGTGGCAGATCCAGGCTCGAGTGGGGAAAAGGAAAAACTGTTTTTT
>TRBV11-2|.|.|TRBJ1-2
CASSSSAGTPWYGYTF
TGTGCCAGCAGCTCATCCGCAGGGACCCCCTGGTATGGCTACACCTTC
>TRBV11-2|.|.|TRBJ1-1
CASSLDPSGREAFF
TGTGCCAGCAGCTTAGATCCATCGGGGAGAGAAGCTTTCTTT
>TRBV4-1|.|.|TRBJ2-2
CASSQESPNTGELFF
TGCGCCAGCAGCCAAGAGTCCCCTAACACCGGGGAGCTGTTTTTT
>TRBV4-3|.|.|TRBJ1-2
CASSMTRRAYGYTF
TGCGCCAGCAGCATGACCCGTAGAGCATATGGCTACACCTTC
>TRBV19|.|.|TRBJ1-4
CASSIQGPTNEKLFF
TGTGCCAGTAGTATCCAGGGCCCAACTAATGAAAAACTGTTTTTT
>TRBV4-2|.|TRBD2|TRBJ2-1
CASSQDHQAGGSNEQFF
TGTGCCAGCAGCCAAGATCACCAAGCGGGAGGTTCCAATGAGCAGTTCTTC
>TRBV2|.|.|TRBJ1-1
CASSEAGVGVSPPEAFF
TGTGCCAGCAGTGAAGCCGGAGTAGGGGTAAGCCCTCCTGAAGCTTTCTTT
>TRBV7-9|.|.|TRBJ2-3
CASSLGYDRAADTQYF
TGTGCCAGCAGCTTAGGGTACGACAGAGCGGCAGATACGCAGTATTTT
>TRBV15|.|.|TRBJ1-2
CATSNPRQLFYGYTF
TGTGCCACCAGCAACCCGAGACAGCTGTTCTATGGCTACACCTTC
>TRBV5-8|once|TRBD1|TRBJ1-6
CASSGAGGSDMNSPLHF
TGTGCCAGCAGCGGAGCAGGGGGCTCAGATATGAATTCACCCCTCCACTTT
>TRBV28|.|.|TRBJ2-1
CASSSHPADIHEQFF
TGTGCCAGCAGTTCCCACCCCGCGGACATCCATGAGCAGTTCTTC
>TRBV27|.|.|TRBJ1-5
CASSLKQGKNQPQHF
TGTGCCAGCAGTTTAAAACAGGGTAAGAACCAGCCCCAGCATTTT
>TRBV21-1|.|.|TRBJ1-5
CASSRRVATWHHQPQHF
TGTGCCAGCAGCCGTCGAGTAGCTACATGGCATCATCAGCCCCAGCATTTT
>TRBV7-2|.|.|TRBJ2-3
CASSDPPADTQYF
TGTGCCAGCAGCGACCCCCCTGCAGATACGCAGTATTTT
>TRBV7-2|.|.|TRBJ2-7
CASSLAPGDEQYF
TGTGCCAGCAGCTTAGCACCTGGGGACGAGCAGTACTTC
>TRBV9|.|.|TRBJ2-3
CASSVAGTGPSSITDTQYF
TGTGCCAGCAGCGTAGCTGGTACAGGCCCAAGCAGCATCACAGATACGCAGTATTTT
>TRBV29-1|.|TRBD2|TRBJ2-1
CSVEGLAGVHEQFF
TGCAGCGTTGAGGGACTAGCGGGAGTGCATGAGCAGTTCTTC
>TRBV5-5|.|.|TRBJ1-1
CASSLAVGEDTEAFF
TGTGCCAGCAGCTTGGCCGTGGGGGAGGACACTGAAGCTTTCTTT
>TRBV4-3|.|.|TRBJ2-2
CASSQDTIQGITGELFF
TGCGCCAGCAGCCAAGATACCATCCAGGGAATAACCGGGGAGCTGTTTTTT
>TRBV7-8|.|.|TRBJ2-7
CASSRDEEQYF
TGTGCCAGCAGCAGAGACGAGGAGCAGTACTTC
>TRBV9|.|.|TRBJ1-4
CASSVEDSPNEKLFF
TGTGCCAGCAGCGTAGAGGACAGTCCTAATGAAAAACTGTTTTTT
>TRBV6-1|.|TRBD1|TRBJ2-1
CASSESGGVQNLEQFF
TGTGCCAGCAGTGAGTCAGGGGGTGTCCAAAATCTTGAACAGTTCTTC
>TRBV7-9|.|.|TRBJ1-1
CASSMAGTEAFF
TGTGCCAGCAGCATGGCGGGGACTGAAGCTTTCTTT
>TRBV27|.|.|TRBJ2-7
CASSLSFRDQLYEQYF
TGTGCCAGCAGTTTATCGTTCCGGGACCAGCTCTACGAGCAGTACTTC
>TRBV25-1|.|.|TRBJ2-1
CASSEFVTGLHNEQFF
TGTGCCAGCAGTGAATTTGTTACAGGCCTTCACAATGAGCAGTTCTTC
>TRBV5-1|.|TRBD1|TRBJ2-3
CASSLEVRGLSTDTQYF
TGCGCCAGCAGCTTGGAAGTCAGGGGGTTGAGCACAGATACGCAGTATTTT
>TRBV6-5|.|.|TRBJ2-7
CASSALAGEDEQYF
TGTGCCAGCAGTGCCCTAGCAGGGGAGGACGAGCAGTACTTC
>TRBV5-4|once|TRBD2|TRBJ2-3
CASRPGLAASTDTQYF
TGTGCCAGCAGACCCGGACTAGCGGCTAGCACAGATACGCAGTATTTT
>TRBV7-4|.|.|TRBJ1-2
CASTPRGLRVYGYTF
TGTGCCAGCACCCCTCGGGGCCTCAGGGTCTATGGCTACACCTTC
>TRBV19|.|TRBD2|TRBJ2-1
CASSIMGTSSYNEQFF
TGTGCCAGTAGTATTATGGGGACTAGCTCCTACAATGAGCAGTTCTTC
>TRBV9|once|TRBD1|TRBJ1-2
CASSPGQGRALGYTF
TGTGCCAGCAGCCCGGGACAGGGGAGGGCACTTGGCTACACCTTC
>TRBV6-1|.|TRBD2|TRBJ2-7
CASSQSGGSHEQYF
TGTGCCAGCAGTCAGTCGGGGGGGTCCCACGAGCAGTACTTC
>TRBV2|.|TRBD2|TRBJ2-3
CASSEGGAPSGSYTDTQYF
TGTGCCAGCAGTGAAGGGGGAGCGCCTAGCGGGAGTTACACAGATACGCAGTATTTT
>TRBV7-9|.|TRBD1|TRBJ2-1
CASSPTGANEQFF
TGTGCCAGCAGCCCGACAGGGGCAAATGAGCAGTTCTTC
>TRBV5-6|once|.|TRBJ2-1
CASSLASGKEQFF
TGTGCCAGCAGCTTGGCCTCGGGGAAGGAGCAGTTCTTC
>TRBV4-1|.|TRBD1|TRBJ1-1
CASSQVHRDRGTEAFF
TGCGCCAGCAGCCAAGTTCACCGGGACAGGGGCACTGAAGCTTTCTTT
>TRBV7-9|.|TRBD2|TRBJ2-2
CASSIRGTSGDTGELFF
TGTGCCAGCAGCATAAGAGGGACTAGCGGGGACACCGGGGAGCTGTTTTTT
>TRBV11-2|.|.|TRBJ2-7
CASSLGRTFHEQYF
TGTGCCAGCAGCTTGGGTAGGACCTTCCACGAGCAGTACTTC
>TRBV4-3|.|.|TRBJ2-2
CASSQDGTVTGELFF
TGCGCCAGCAGCCAAGACGGGACTGTGACCGGGGAGCTGTTTTTT
>TRBV4-2|.|TRBD2|TRBJ2-7
CASSQSWTSSYEQYF
TGTGCCAGCAGCCAATCGTGGACTAGTTCCTACGAGCAGTACTTC
>TRBV4-2|.|TRBD2|TRBJ2-7
CASSQEMGGVSSYEQYF
TGTGCCAGCAGCCAAGAAATGGGGGGGGTTTCCTCCTACGAGCAGTACTTC
>TRBV18|.|.|TRBJ2-5
CASSRAPGTAKETQYF
TGTGCCAGCTCACGGGCCCCGGGCACCGCGAAAGAGACCCAGTACTTC
>TRBV5-1|.|TRBD1|TRBJ1-1
CASSSQQGHTEAFF
TGCGCCAGCAGCTCACAACAGGGGCACACTGAAGCTTTCTTT
>TRBV4-3|.|TRBD2|TRBJ2-1
CASSQGLAGGYNEQFF
TGCGCCAGCAGCCAAGGACTAGCGGGAGGATACAATGAGCAGTTCTTC
>TRBV6-1|.|TRBD1|TRBJ1-5
CASSETQGGMSNQPQHF
TGTGCCAGCAGTGAAACCCAGGGGGGTATGAGCAATCAGCCCCAGCATTTT
>TRBV27|.|.|TRBJ2-5
CASSLSMGLGETQYF
TGTGCCAGCAGTTTATCTATGGGCCTGGGGGAGACCCAGTACTTC
>TRBV6-5|.|.|TRBJ2-4
CASSTGTKNIQYF
TGTGCCAGCAGCACAGGGACCAAAAACATTCAGTACTTC
>TRBV9|.|.|TRBJ1-1
CASSVEGAEAFF
TGTGCCAGCAGCGTAGAGGGCGCTGAAGCTTTCTTT
>TRBV7-8|.|.|TRBJ2-1
CASSPYAGGISYNEQFF
TGTGCCAGCAGCCCCTATGCGGGCGGGATATCCTACAATGAGCAGTTCTTC